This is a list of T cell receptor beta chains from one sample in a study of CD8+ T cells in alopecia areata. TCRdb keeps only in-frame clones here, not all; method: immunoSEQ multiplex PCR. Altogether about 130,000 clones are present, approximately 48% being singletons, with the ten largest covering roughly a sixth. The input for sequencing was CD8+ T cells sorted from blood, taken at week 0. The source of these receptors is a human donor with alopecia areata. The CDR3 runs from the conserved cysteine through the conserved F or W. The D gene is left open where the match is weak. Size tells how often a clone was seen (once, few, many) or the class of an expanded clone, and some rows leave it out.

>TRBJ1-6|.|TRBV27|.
TGTGCCAGCAGTTTATCCAACGGCAATTCACCCCTCCACTTT
CASSLSNGNSPLHF
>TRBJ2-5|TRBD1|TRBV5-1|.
TGCGCCAGCAGCTTGCTTTTTTCTGGACAGGAACTTTCCCAAGAGACCCAGTACTTC
CASSLLFSGQELSQETQYF
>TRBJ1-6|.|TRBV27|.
TGTGCCAGCAGTGCCCCGGGACGGATAAATTCACCCCTCCACTTT
CASSAPGRINSPLHF
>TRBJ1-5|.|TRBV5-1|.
TGCGCCAGCAGCTTGGATGGGGAGATCAATCAGCCCCAGCATTTT
CASSLDGEINQPQHF
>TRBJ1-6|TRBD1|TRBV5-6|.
TGTGCCAGCAGCGGAGGACAGGAACATAATTCACCCCTCCACTTT
CASSGGQEHNSPLHF
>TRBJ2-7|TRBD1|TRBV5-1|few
TGCGCCAGCAGCTTGAAAGAGGACAGGGGGTTTTACGAGCAGTACTTC
CASSLKEDRGFYEQYF
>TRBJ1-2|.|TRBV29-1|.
TGCAGCGTTGAAGTCTCTCCGATAGGCGGCTACACCTTC
CSVEVSPIGGYTF
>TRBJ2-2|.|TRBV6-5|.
TGTGCCAGCAGTTCGACCGGGGAGCTGTTTTTT
CASSSTGELFF
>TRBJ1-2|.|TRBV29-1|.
TGCAGCGTGGGGATCTATGGCTACACCTTC
CSVGIYGYTF
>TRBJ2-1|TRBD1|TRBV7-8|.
TGTGCCAGCAGCTTCTCTCCCGGACAGGCGGACTACAATGAGCAGTTCTTC
CASSFSPGQADYNEQFF
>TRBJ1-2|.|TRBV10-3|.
TGTGCCATCACTCCGGAGGGACCTTATGGCTACACCTTC
CAITPEGPYGYTF
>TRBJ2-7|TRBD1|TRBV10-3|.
TGTGCCATCGGGACAGGCAAATTAAGCTACGAGCAGTACTTC
CAIGTGKLSYEQYF
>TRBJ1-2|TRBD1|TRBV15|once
TGTGCCACCAGCGAGACGACTGGACAGGGACTCTTCTATGGCTACACCTTC
CATSETTGQGLFYGYTF
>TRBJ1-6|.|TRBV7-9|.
TGTGCCAGCAGCTTTGATTCGGCAGATTCACCCCTCCACTTT
CASSFDSADSPLHF
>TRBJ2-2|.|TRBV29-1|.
TGCAGCGTTGTTGGGGCTACCGGGGAGCTGTTTTTT
CSVVGATGELFF
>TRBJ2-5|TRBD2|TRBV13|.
TGTGCCAGCAGCTCAGGCTTCGGACTAGCGGGGGGCCAAGAGACCCAGTACTTC
CASSSGFGLAGGQETQYF
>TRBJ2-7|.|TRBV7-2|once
TGTGCCAGCAGCGCATCTAGACAGGTGGGCGAGCAGTACTTC
CASSASRQVGEQYF
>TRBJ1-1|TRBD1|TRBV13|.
TGTGCCAGCAGTTTGCAGGGGGCAGGGTGGACTGAAGCTTTCTTT
CASSLQGAGWTEAFF
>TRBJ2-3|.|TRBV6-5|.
TGTGCCAGCAGTTACTTAGCAGGCGCAGATACGCAGTATTTT
CASSYLAGADTQYF
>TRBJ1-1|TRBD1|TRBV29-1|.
TGCAGCTCGAAAGACAGGGCCCCTGAAGCTTTCTTT
CSSKDRAPEAFF
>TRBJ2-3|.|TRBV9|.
TGTGCCAGCAGCGTGGATGGCAGTCCGCAGTATTTT
CASSVDGSPQYF
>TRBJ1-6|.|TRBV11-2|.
TGTGCCAGCAGCCGTCCCGGGGGCTCCCTCCACTTT
CASSRPGGSLHF
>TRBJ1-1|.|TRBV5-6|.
TGTGCCAGCAGCCGGGGGGACACTGAAGCTTTCTTT
CASSRGDTEAFF
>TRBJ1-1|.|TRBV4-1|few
TGCGCCAGCAGCCATGCCGGGGGGGGCTCTGAAGCTTTCTTT
CASSHAGGGSEAFF
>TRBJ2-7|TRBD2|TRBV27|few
TGTGCCAGCTCCTTGGGAGGGTACGAGCAGTACTTC
CASSLGGYEQYF
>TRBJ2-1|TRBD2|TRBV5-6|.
TGTGCCAGCAGCTTCCCAGCGGGGCGATCCTACAATGAGCAGTTCTTC
CASSFPAGRSYNEQFF
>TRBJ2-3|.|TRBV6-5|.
TGTGCCAGCAGTTACTCCGGCAGCACAGATACGCAGTATTTT
CASSYSGSTDTQYF
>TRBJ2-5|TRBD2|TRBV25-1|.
TGTGCCAGCAGTGAATATGGTAGCGGGGATCAAGAGACCCAGTACTTC
CASSEYGSGDQETQYF
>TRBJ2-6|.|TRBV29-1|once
TGCAGCGTTGAGGGGGTAGACAGCTCTGGGGCCAACGTCCTGACTTTC
CSVEGVDSSGANVLTF
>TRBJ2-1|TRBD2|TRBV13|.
TGTGCCAGCAGCGGCCACCTAGCGGCTGAGCAGTTCTTC
CASSGHLAAEQFF
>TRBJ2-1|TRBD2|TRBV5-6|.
TGTGCCAGCCTCGAAGAGGCTAGCGGGGAGGTCAATGAGCAGTTCTTC
CASLEEASGEVNEQFF
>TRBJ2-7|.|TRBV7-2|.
TGTGCCAGCAGTCTAGGAGTATCCTACGAGCAGTACTTC
CASSLGVSYEQYF
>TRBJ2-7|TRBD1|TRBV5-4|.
TGTGCCAGCAGCGCCGACAGGGCCTACGAGCAGTACTTC
CASSADRAYEQYF
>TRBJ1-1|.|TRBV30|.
TGTGCCTGGGGAGGGGGAGGAACTGAAGCTTTCTTT
CAWGGGGTEAFF
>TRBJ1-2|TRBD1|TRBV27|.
TGTGCCAGCAGCCTGACAGGGGAATACTATGGCTACACCTTC
CASSLTGEYYGYTF
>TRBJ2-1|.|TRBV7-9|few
TGTGCCAGCAGACACGACAATGAGCAGTTCTTC
CASRHDNEQFF
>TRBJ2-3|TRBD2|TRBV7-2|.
TGTGCCAGCAGCTTGACTAGCGGCACAGATACGCAGTATTTT
CASSLTSGTDTQYF
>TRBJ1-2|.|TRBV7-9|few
TGTGCCAGCAGCTTATCAGGGAATGGCTACACCTTC
CASSLSGNGYTF
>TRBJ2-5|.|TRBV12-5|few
TGTGCTAGTGGGACCCCCGGGACCCAGTACTTC
CASGTPGTQYF
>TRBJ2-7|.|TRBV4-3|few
TGCGCCAGCAGCCAAGGACGCCCGCATTACGAGCAGTACTTC
CASSQGRPHYEQYF
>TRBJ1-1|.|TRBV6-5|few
TGTGCCAGCAGTTACTCTTCCGGGGTGGAAGCTTTCTTT
CASSYSSGVEAFF
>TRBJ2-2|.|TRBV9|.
TGTGCCAGCAGCGTAGAGGCGAACACCGGGGAGCTGTTTTTT
CASSVEANTGELFF
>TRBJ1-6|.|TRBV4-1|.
TGCGCCAGCAGCATGATCGGGCGCCGCATTCCCCTCCACTTT
CASSMIGRRIPLHF
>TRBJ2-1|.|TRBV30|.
TGTGCCTGGGGACCCGGGGGTGAGCAGTTCTTC
CAWGPGGEQFF
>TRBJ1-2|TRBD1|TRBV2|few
TGTGCCAGCAGTGACGCGACAGGGGGCGACTATGGCTACACCTTC
CASSDATGGDYGYTF
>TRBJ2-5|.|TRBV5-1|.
TGCGCCAGCAGCCAAAGCAATACAGCAATCCGTACACGGACCCAGTACTTC
CASSQSNTAIRTRTQYF
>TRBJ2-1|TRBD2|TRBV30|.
TGTGCCTGGATGCGGGGGTACAATGAGCAGTTCTTC
CAWMRGYNEQFF
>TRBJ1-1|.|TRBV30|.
TGTGCCTGGAGTGTTGGGCAGGAAGCTTTCTTT
CAWSVGQEAFF
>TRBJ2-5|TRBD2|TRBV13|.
TGTGCCAGCAGCCCCGCCGGGACTAGCGGGGTAATCCAAGAGACCCAGTACTTC
CASSPAGTSGVIQETQYF
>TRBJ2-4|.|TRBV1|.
TGCCTTACTGGCATTCAGTACTTC
CLTGIQYF
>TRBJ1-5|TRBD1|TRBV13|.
TGTGCCAGCAGCCCAGGACAGGGAATGCAGCCCCAGCATTTT
CASSPGQGMQPQHF
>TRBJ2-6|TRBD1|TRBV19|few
TGTGCCAGTAGTGACAGGGGGAGTGGGGCCAACGTCCTGACTTTC
CASSDRGSGANVLTF
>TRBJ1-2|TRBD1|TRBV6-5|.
TGTGCCAGCAACCGAGGACAGGGTTCGGGCTACACCTTC
CASNRGQGSGYTF
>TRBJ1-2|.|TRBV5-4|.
TGTGCCAGCAGCTTAGCGGGACATGGCTACACCTTC
CASSLAGHGYTF
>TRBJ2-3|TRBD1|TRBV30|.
TGTGCCTGGAGCCAGGGGGCTAACACAGATACGCAGTATTTT
CAWSQGANTDTQYF